The clone carrying this T cell receptor beta chain was counted between two and nine times. These data belong to a study of blood T cell repertoires in COVID-19. Study information: Spain, Italy and the United States supplied samples that represented acute and convalescent COVID-19. PBMCs, B-cell-depleted T cells, or T cells were the source of the cDNA or gDNA that made up the material.

Trimming at V came to 0 bases and at J to 6 bases, leaving 11 bases not matched to a gene. The CDR3 sequence is 17 residues long. Germline V gene data show CDR1 as SGHRS and CDR2 as YFSETQ. Per the authors' pipeline: Cell counts per sample came from amplifying reference gene primers. The assay was immunoSEQ multiplex PCR, and TCRdb's table has in-frame clones only and misses some. The V and J calls and clone size come from that table; D and trimming were worked out from the DNA. The sample has about 360,000 clones, 65% to 85% seen once. The sequencing input was peripheral blood. This chain links TRBV5-1 with TRBJ2-2, with TRBD1 identical over 7 bases. The receptor comes from a man aged 25 to 40 with active or convalescent COVID-19. The CDR3 sequence is CASSLAVGGQGAGELFF. CDR3 in DNA: TGCGCCAGCAGCTTGGCCGTCGGTGGGCAGGGGGCCGGGGAGCTGTTTTTT.